These 21 T cell receptor beta chains came from one sample sequenced in a study of OX40 agonist ivuxolimab in advanced cancers. The repertoire was sequenced with immunoSEQ multiplex PCR; TCRdb's copy has only in-frame clones and lacks some. Counted here are more than 85,000 clones, approximately 90% occurring once; the ten biggest clones make up more than 0.25%. The material sequenced was CD4+ or CD8+ T cells sorted from blood, taken in a trial of the OX40 agonist ivuxolimab. The receptors come from an adult with an advanced solid tumor such as melanoma, head and neck, liver or kidney cancer.

This clone was seen only once. The chain couples TRBV7-3 to TRBJ2-1; a weak D match, TRBD2 (6 bases). Germline CDR1 reads SGHTA; CDR2 reads FQGTGA. V lost 5 bases, J lost 8 bases, and 13 bases lay in between. There are 13 residues in the CDR3. The CDR3 DNA is TGTGCCAGCAGCCTCCGACCGGGGGATGAGCAGTTCTTC. Residues: CASSLRPGDEQFF.

The chain joins TRBV19 to TRBJ2-7, with D maybe TRBD2 (6 bases). The V gene's germline CDR1 is LNHDA and CDR2 SQIVND (reference sequence). Trimming took off 0 bases at V and 2 bases at J, with 11 bases between the two ends. The CDR3 is 15 residues long. CDR3 nucleotides: TGTGCCAGTAGTATAGAAGGAGGGTCGGCCTACGAGCAGTACTTC. Residues: CASSIEGGSAYEQYF.

The chain links TRBV28 to TRBJ2-7, with 8 bases fitting TRBD1. Germline V CDR1 and CDR2: MDHEN, SYDVKM. The CDR3 extends over 16 amino acids. V was clipped by 6 bases and J by 3 bases; unmatched bases: 13. The DNA for the CDR3 is TGTGCCAGCAGCTTCCACGGGACAGGAAGTCACTACGAGCAGTACTTC. Translated: CASSFHGTGSHYEQYF.

The chain joins TRBV16 to TRBJ1-1; D not certain. This CDR3 has 13 residues. Between the trimmed V and J ends, which lost 4 bases and 1 base, there was a span of 7 bases. The germline V gene has CDR1 KGHSY and CDR2 FQNENV. The CDR3 region has the DNA TGTGCCAGCAGCCTTCAACCGAACACTGAAGCTTTCTTT. It encodes CASSLQPNTEAFF.

This clone showed up just once. The chain recombines TRBV5-5 with TRBJ2-6; D is uncertain. The CDR3 spans 18 residues. The V and J ends lost 0 bases and 0 bases respectively, with 13 bases between them. Germline CDR1 SGHKS, CDR2 YYEKEE (reference sequence). As DNA, the CDR3 is TGTGCCAGCAGCTTGGGTGGTGGACCCCCCTCTGGGGCCAACGTCCTGACTTTC. Its translation is CASSLGGGPPSGANVLTF.

V is TRBV7-2 and J is TRBJ1-5; 7 nucleotides agree with TRBD1. Germline CDR1 reads SGHTA; CDR2 reads FQGNSA. With V trimmed by 3 bases and J by 4 bases, 3 bases remained unmatched. The CDR3 is made up of 14 amino acids. CDR3 amino acids: CASSLNRGNQPQHF. CDR3 nucleotide sequence: TGTGCCAGCAGCTTGAACAGGGGAAATCAGCCCCAGCATTTT.

The genes are TRBV7-2 and TRBJ2-7; 9 bases agree with TRBD2. Germline CDR1 reads SGHTA; CDR2 reads FQGNSA. The CDR3 totals 15 residues. V was pared by 5 bases and J by 3 bases, with 8 bases of the junction left unmatched. The CDR3 protein is CASSLNSGRSYEQYF. DNA of the CDR3: TGTGCCAGCAGCCTCAATAGCGGGAGAAGCTACGAGCAGTACTTC.

This clone was counted a single time. The J gene is TRBJ2-5, the V gene TRBV14, with TRBD2 matching over 7 bases. V was pared by 4 bases and J by 4 bases, with 9 bases of the junction left unmatched. This CDR3 is 15 amino acids long. CDR1 is SGHDN, CDR2 FVKESK, per germline. As DNA, the CDR3 is TGTGCCAGCAGCCCCTGGGGGGGAGAACGAGAGACCCAGTACTTC. Translation: CASSPWGGERETQYF.

The chain is built from TRBV7-2 and TRBJ2-5; 9 bases match TRBD1. This CDR3 is built from 14 residues. The ends lost 0 bases at V and 9 bases at J; junction bases unmatched: 5. Per the germline V gene, CDR1 is SGHTA and CDR2 is FQGNSA. CDR3 nucleotide sequence: TGTGCCAGCAGCTTAGCTACAGGGGGCGCCCCCCAGTACTTC. Its translation: CASSLATGGAPQYF.

This clone was found a few times. The chain has TRBV6-1 and TRBJ2-7, with D uncertain. The CDR3 has 14 amino acids. Deletions cut 4 bases from V and 0 bases from J, with 10 bases between. Germline V gene lookup returns CDR1 MNHNS and CDR2 SASEGT. The CDR3 region has the DNA TGTGCCAGCAGTGGATCTAGGAGCTCCTACGAGCAGTACTTC. This sequence encodes CASSGSRSSYEQYF.

The gene calls are TRBV5-1 and TRBJ2-6, with D possibly TRBD1 on 6 matching bases. Trimming removed 5 bases at V and 0 bases at J, with 9 bases between. Germline CDR1 SGHRS, CDR2 YFSETQ. The CDR3 length is 15 residues. The CDR3 nucleotides read TGCGCCAGCAGGGACAGACTCTCTGGGGCCAACGTCCTGACTTTC. Amino acid sequence: CASRDRLSGANVLTF. Full variable domain (outside the CDR3, taken from reference TRBV5-1 and TRBJ2-6): KAGVTQTPRYLIKTRGQQVTLSCSPISGHRSVSWYQQTPGQGLQFLFEYFSETQRNKGNFPGRFSGRQFSNSRSEMNVSTLELGDSALYLCASRDRLSGANVLTFGAGSRLTVL.

This sequence joins TRBV4-2 and TRBJ2-1; weak D call: TRBD2 (5 bases). V was cut by 0 bases and J by 9 bases, with 21 bases left in between. CDR3 length: 17 residues. Germline CDR1 reads LGHNA; CDR2 reads YNFKEQ. The CDR3 loop is CASSQEVGGSGRSEQFF. CDR3 bases: TGTGCCAGCAGCCAAGAGGTTGGCGGGTCCGGTCGTAGTGAGCAGTTCTTC.

The rearrangement links TRBV7-9 to TRBJ2-7; TRBD1 agrees at 8 bases. Germline V gives CDR1 SEHNR, CDR2 FQNEAQ (reference sequence). The CDR3 covers 15 residues. Trimming at V came to 0 bases and at J to 2 bases, leaving 3 bases not matched to a gene. The chain's CDR3 is CASSLAGTGTYEQYF. The CDR3 nucleotides read TGTGCCAGCAGCTTAGCCGGGACAGGAACCTACGAGCAGTACTTC.

The chain carries TRBV7-2 and TRBJ2-7, with TRBD1 matching 11 bases. Germline loops: CDR1 SGHTA, CDR2 FQGNSA. There are 15 residues in the CDR3. J was trimmed by 1 base and V by 5 bases; bases with no gene match: 4. The DNA of the CDR3 is TGTGCCAGCAGCACCGGGACAGGGGGATCCTACGAGCAGTACTTC. This codes for CASSTGTGGSYEQYF.

V gene TRBV28 combines with J gene TRBJ1-2; 9 nucleotides line up with TRBD1. With 0 bases clipped from V and 7 bases from J, the junction kept 3 bases outside the gene matches. The CDR3 loop spans 14 amino acids. Germline V lookup: CDR1 MDHEN, CDR2 SYDVKM. The CDR3 protein is CASSLWGTGPGYTF. The CDR3 nucleotides read TGTGCCAGCAGTTTATGGGGGACAGGGCCTGGCTACACCTTC.

The J gene is TRBJ1-1, the V gene TRBV5-5; D unclear. The CDR3 is 13 amino acids. With 1 base removed from V and 4 bases from J, the gap between germline ends came to 8 bases. CDR1 is SGHKS, CDR2 YYEKEE, per germline (reference sequence). Written as DNA, the CDR3 is TGTGCCAGCAGCTTGTCATCTCTCACTGAAGCTTTCTTT. Residues: CASSLSSLTEAFF.

The chain recombines TRBV19 with TRBJ1-4; D is unresolved. Per germline, CDR1 LNHDA and CDR2 SQIVND (reference sequence). Trimming shortened V by 5 bases and J by 8 bases, and 9 bases separated the two germline ends. The CDR3 has 12 residues. CDR3 in amino acids: CASSPLGEKLFF. CDR3 sequence (DNA): TGTGCCAGTAGTCCCCTAGGGGAAAAACTGTTTTTT.

The V gene is TRBV14, the J gene TRBJ2-7, with TRBD2 matching over 9 bases. Looked up from germline, CDR1 is SGHDN and CDR2 is FVKESK. V dropped 1 base and J dropped 1; count of bases not matched to a gene: 2. This CDR3 contains 15 residues. This CDR3 reads CASSQGTSVSYEQYF. CDR3 nucleotides: TGTGCCAGCAGCCAAGGGACTAGCGTATCCTACGAGCAGTACTTC.

The rearrangement links TRBV7-6 to TRBJ2-5; 15 bases fit TRBD2. CDR3 length equals 18 residues. The ends lost 1 base at V and 4 bases at J; junction bases unmatched: 7. Germline CDR1 is SGHVS and CDR2 is FNYEAQ. CDR3 region: CASSLGGLAGGGRETQYF. The DNA for the CDR3 is TGTGCCAGCAGCTTAGGGGGACTAGCGGGAGGTGGTCGAGAGACCCAGTACTTC.

The chain couples TRBV7-7 to TRBJ1-5, with D unclear. Deletions cut 1 base from V and 4 bases from J, with 2 bases between. Germline loops: CDR1 SSHAT, CDR2 FNYEAQ (reference sequence). The length of the CDR3 is 12 residues. The CDR3 DNA follows: TGTGCCAGCAGCTTAGGAAATCAGCCCCAGCATTTT. This codes for CASSLGNQPQHF.

The CDR3 sequence is CASSAGQGAGNEQFF. The DNA for the CDR3 is TGCGCCAGCAGCGCTGGACAGGGGGCCGGGAATGAGCAGTTCTTC. J is TRBJ2-1 and V is TRBV5-1, with 11 bases lining up with TRBD1. The CDR3 has 15 amino acids. Losses at the gene ends were 4 bases for V and 7 bases for J; bases not matched to a gene: 7. The germline V gene encodes CDR1 SGHRS and CDR2 YFSETQ.